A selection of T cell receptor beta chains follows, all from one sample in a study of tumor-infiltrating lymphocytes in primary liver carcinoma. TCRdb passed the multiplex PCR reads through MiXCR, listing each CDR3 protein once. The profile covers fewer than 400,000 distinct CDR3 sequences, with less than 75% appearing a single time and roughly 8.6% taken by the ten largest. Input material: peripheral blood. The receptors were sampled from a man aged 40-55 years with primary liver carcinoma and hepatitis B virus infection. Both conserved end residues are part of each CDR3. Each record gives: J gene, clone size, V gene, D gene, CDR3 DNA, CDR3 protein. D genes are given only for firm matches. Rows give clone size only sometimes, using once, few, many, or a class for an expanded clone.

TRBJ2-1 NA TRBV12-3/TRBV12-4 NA TGTGCCAGCAGTCGCGGTGGAACCTACAATGGGCAGTTCTTC CASSRGGTYNGQFF
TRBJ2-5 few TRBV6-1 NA TGTGCCAGCAGTGAATCAGTGGGGGGCTGGGGACAACCTTTACAAGAGACCCAGTACTTC CASSESVGGWGQPLQETQYF
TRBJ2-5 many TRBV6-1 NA TGTGCCAGCAGTGTTCTAGACAGGGAGACCCAGTACTTC CASSVLDRETQYF
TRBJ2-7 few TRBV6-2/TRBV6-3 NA TGTGCCAGCAGTTTTAGCGTCTCCTACGGGCAGTACTTC CASSFSVSYGQYF
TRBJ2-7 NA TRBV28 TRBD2 TGTGCCAGCAGTTCGCCCCGGGGGGTTCTCTCCTACGAGCAGTGCTTC CASSSPRGVLSYEQCF
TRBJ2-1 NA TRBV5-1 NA TGCGCCAGCAGCCCAATGGACAGACCGGCTCCGATCTATGAGCAGTTCTTC CASSPMDRPAPIYEQFF
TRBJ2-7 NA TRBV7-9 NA TGTGCCAGCAGCCCTCGGGCGGATTCCTACGAGCAGTACTTC CASSPRADSYEQYF
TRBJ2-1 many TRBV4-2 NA TGTGCCAGCAGCCAAGTATCGGCTGGGTCGTACAATGAGCAGTTCTTC CASSQVSAGSYNEQFF
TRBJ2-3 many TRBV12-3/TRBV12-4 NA TGTGCCAGCTCCCGAGGGGGAGATACGCAGTATTTT CASSRGGDTQYF
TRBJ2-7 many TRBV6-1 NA TGTGCCAGCAGTGAATCGCCTCGGGACGAGCAGTACTTC CASSESPRDEQYF
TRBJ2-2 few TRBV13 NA TGTGCCAGCAGCTTAGGGTCCGGGACCAACACCGGGGAGCTGTTTTTT CASSLGSGTNTGELFF
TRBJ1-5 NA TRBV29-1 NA TGCAGCGTTGAAGAGACGAGCAGATCGAGGCAGTCCCAGCATTTT CSVEETSRSRQSQHF
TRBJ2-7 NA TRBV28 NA TGTGCCAGCAGTGTCATAAGTGGACAAGCCTACGAGCAGTACTTC CASSVISGQAYEQYF
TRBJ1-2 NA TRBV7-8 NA TGTGCCAGCAGCTTAGTAGCCAGCCATCATGGCTACACCTTC CASSLVASHHGYTF
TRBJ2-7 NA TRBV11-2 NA TGTGCCATCAGCCACCGAGGAGACGAGCAGTACTTC CAISHRGDEQYF
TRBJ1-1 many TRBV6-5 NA TGTGCCAGCAAGACAGCGTTGAACACTGAAGCTTTCTTT CASKTALNTEAFF
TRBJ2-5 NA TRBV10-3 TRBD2 TGTGCCATCAGTGAGGTAGCGGGAACACAAGAGACCCAGTACTTC CAISEVAGTQETQYF
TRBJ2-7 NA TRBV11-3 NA TGTGCCAGCAGCTTAGAAAAGGAAGCAGGTAACTTGAGCTCCTACGAGAAGTACTTC CASSLEKEAGNLSSYEKYF
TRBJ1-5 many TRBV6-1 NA TGTGCCAGCAGTGAGACCCTCTTCCCGAGGAATCAGCCCCAGCATTTT CASSETLFPRNQPQHF
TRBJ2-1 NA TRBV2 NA TGTGCCACCCACAGGGATGTGGGCAATGAGCAGTTCTTC CATHRDVGNEQFF
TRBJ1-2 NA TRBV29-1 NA TGCAGCACCACCGGGACGGGGAACTATTGCTACACCTTC CSTTGTGNYCYTF
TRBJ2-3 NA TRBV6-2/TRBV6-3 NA TGTGCCAGCAGCTCCGGACCGAGCAATCAGCCCCAGTATTTT CASSSGPSNQPQYF
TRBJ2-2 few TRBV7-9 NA TGTGCCAGCAGCTTGGAGGGTCTGCTGTTTTTT CASSLEGLLFF
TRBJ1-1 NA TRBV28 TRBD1 TGTGCCAGCTTAAGCCCGGGACAGATTGAAGCTTTCTTT CASLSPGQIEAFF
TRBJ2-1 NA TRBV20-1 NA TGCAGTGCAATTCCCGACATCCTCGGGTTTGGGGGAGGCCCCAATGAACAGTTCTTC CSAIPDILGFGGGPNEQFF
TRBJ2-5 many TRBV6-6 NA TGTGCCAGACTGACAGGACCCCAAGAGACCCAGTACTTC CARLTGPQETQYF
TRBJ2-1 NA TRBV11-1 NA TGTGCCAGCAGCGACTCTAACTTATCCTACAATGAGCAATTCTTC CASSDSNLSYNEQFF
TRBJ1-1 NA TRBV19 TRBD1 TGTGCCAGTACCCCAGGGGGCACTGAAGCTTTCTTT CASTPGGTEAFF
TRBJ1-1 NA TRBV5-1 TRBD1 TGCGCCAGCAGCTTTTCGACAGGGGGTGGTACTGAAACCTTCTTT CASSFSTGGGTETFF
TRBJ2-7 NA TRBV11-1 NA TGTGCCAGCAGCCCCCCGCTGGGGGAGCAGTACTTC CASSPPLGEQYF
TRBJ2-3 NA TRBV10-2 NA TGCGCCAGCAAAGGGATTATGGGAGCATATACGCAGTATTTT CASKGIMGAYTQYF
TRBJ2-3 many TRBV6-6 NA TGTGCCAGCAGTCCCACGGAAGATACGCAGTATTTT CASSPTEDTQYF
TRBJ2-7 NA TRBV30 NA TGTGCCAGGAGTTCGGGTCCCTACGAGCAGTACTTC CARSSGPYEQYF
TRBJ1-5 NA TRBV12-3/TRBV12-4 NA TGTGCCAGCAATTTAGAAGGGTGGGAGCTGCCCCAGCATTTT CASNLEGWELPQHF
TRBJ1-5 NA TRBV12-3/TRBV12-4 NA TGTGTCTGCAGGGAGCCCAATCAGCCCCAGCATTTT CVCREPNQPQHF
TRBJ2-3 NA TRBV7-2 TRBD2 TGTGCCAGCAGCCCCGGACTAGCGAGCACAGATACGCAGTATTTT CASSPGLASTDTQYF